Listed here are 29 T cell receptor beta chains from one sample, sequenced in a study of OX40 agonist ivuxolimab in advanced cancers. Some clones are missing from TCRdb's copy, which holds only in-frame ones; the method was immunoSEQ multiplex PCR. The profile shows tens of thousands of clones, roughly 84% of them singletons. The sample was CD4+ or CD8+ T cells sorted from blood, taken in a trial of the OX40 agonist ivuxolimab. The receptors originated from an adult with an advanced solid tumor such as melanoma, head and neck, liver or kidney cancer.

The chain recombines TRBV9 with TRBJ2-3; 7 bases align to TRBD1. V gave up 3 bases and J gave up 2 bases; unmatched junction bases: 9. CDR1 and CDR2 (germline): SGDLS, YYNGEE. The CDR3 is made up of 16 amino acids. In DNA, the CDR3 is TGTGCCAGCAGCGCTGAAGGGGGCGGTAACACAGATACGCAGTATTTT. It encodes CASSAEGGGNTDTQYF.

This sequence joins TRBV6-1 and TRBJ1-5; no firm D call. Germline lookup yields CDR1 MNHNS and CDR2 SASEGT. The CDR3 runs to 15 residues. The CDR3 DNA is TGTGCTTCGATCCCCCAGTTCAGCAGCAATCAGCCCCAGCATTTT. It is translated as CASIPQFSSNQPQHF.

The rearrangement links TRBV7-9 to TRBJ1-1; a possible D gene is TRBD1 (5 bases). The CDR3 spans 14 residues. In germline, CDR1 is SEHNR, CDR2 FQNEAQ (reference sequence). The V end was cut by 5 bases, the J end by 4 bases, with 14 bases between. The CDR3 DNA follows: TGTGCCAGCAGCCCGAAGGGGACCTTCACTGAAGCTTTCTTT. The encoded protein is CASSPKGTFTEAFF.

The chain recombines TRBV13 with TRBJ2-7; D is ambiguous. Germline loops: CDR1 PRHDT, CDR2 FYEKMQ (reference sequence). Trimming removed 0 bases from V and 5 bases from J, with 5 bases in between. This CDR3 contains 12 residues. DNA for the CDR3: TGTGCCAGCAGCTTAGGGACAAACGAGCAGTACTTC. It codes for CASSLGTNEQYF.

The chain uses TRBV6-1 and TRBJ1-1, with a tentative D call TRBD1 (5 bases). CDR1 is MNHNS and CDR2 is SASEGT in the germline V gene. The CDR3 runs 12 residues. Trimming stripped 7 bases from V and 10 bases from J, with 16 bases between. The CDR3 here is CASMNGAPGAFF. CDR3 coding DNA: TGTGCCAGCATGAACGGGGCCCCAGGAGCTTTCTTT.

In this sample, this clone turned up many times. This rearrangement joins TRBV13 to TRBJ2-5, with 7 bases matching TRBD2. Germline V gives CDR1 PRHDT, CDR2 FYEKMQ (reference sequence). CDR3 length: 14 amino acids. With 5 bases clipped from V and 5 bases from J, the junction kept 8 bases outside the gene matches. The CDR3: CASSPGGASETQYF. In nucleotides, the CDR3 is TGTGCCAGCAGCCCGGGAGGTGCGAGCGAGACCCAGTACTTC. Filled out from reference TRBV13 and TRBJ2-5, the complete variable domain reads AAGVIQSPRHLIKEKRETATLKCYPIPRHDTVYWYQQGPGQDPQFLISFYEKMQSDKGSIPDRFSAQQFSDYHSELNMSSLELGDSALYFCASSPGGASETQYFGPGTRLLVL.

The CDR3 sequence: CAWAGGSYNEQFF. The CDR3 DNA follows: TGTGCCTGGGCAGGGGGCTCCTACAATGAGCAGTTCTTC. The chain employs TRBV30 and TRBJ2-1, with 7 bases lining up with TRBD1. Germline V gene lookup returns CDR1 GTSNPN and CDR2 SVGIG (reference sequence). Losses at the gene ends were 5 bases for V and 0 bases for J; bases not matched to a gene: 1. The length of the CDR3 is 13 residues. The whole variable domain, remainder taken from reference TRBV30 and TRBJ2-1, is SQTIHQWPATLVQPVGSPLSLECTVEGTSNPNLYWYRQAAGRGLQLLFYSVGIGQISSEVPQNLSASRPQDRQFILSSKKLLLSDSGFYLCAWAGGSYNEQFFGPGTRLTVL.

This clone was detected a few times. The CDR3 protein is CASSVTDTQYF. In DNA form, the CDR3 reads TGTGCCAGCAGTGTCACAGATACGCAGTATTTT. The gene calls are TRBV27 and TRBJ2-3; D is uncertain. Looked up from germline, CDR1 is MNHEY and CDR2 is SMNVEV (reference sequence). The V and J ends lost 5 bases and 2 bases respectively, with 2 bases between them. CDR3 length: 11 residues.

V is TRBV27 and J is TRBJ2-3; TRBD1 matches 7 bases. This CDR3 is built from 16 residues. Germline CDR1 reads MNHEY; CDR2 reads SMNVEV (reference sequence). Unmatched junction bases numbered 8, after V lost 4 bases and J lost 1 base. CDR3 in amino acids: CASSSPYRGRTDTQYF. The CDR3 bases are TGTGCCAGCAGTTCCCCCTACAGGGGACGCACAGATACGCAGTATTTT.

The chain recombines TRBV6-4 with TRBJ2-1; D ambiguous. Germline V lookup: CDR1 MRHNA, CDR2 SNTAGT. V was pared by 0 bases and J by 6 bases, with 6 bases between. This CDR3 spans 13 amino acids. Here the CDR3 DNA reads TGTGCCAGCAGTGACTCCCCAACCAATGAGCAGTTCTTC. Its protein is CASSDSPTNEQFF.

This clone was detected only a few times. The rearrangement uses TRBV7-9 and TRBJ2-5; D not resolved. Trimming left V 7 bases short and J 0 bases short, with 6 bases between. The CDR3 has 12 amino acids. Per the germline V gene, CDR1 is SEHNR and CDR2 is FQNEAQ (reference sequence). The CDR3 DNA follows: TGTGCCAGCACTCACGACCAAGAGACCCAGTACTTC. It encodes CASTHDQETQYF.

This clone has a single count. The chain carries TRBV27 and TRBJ2-7; D is unclear. The CDR3 extends over 11 amino acids. V lost 5 bases and J 2 bases, leaving 4 bases between the germline ends. In germline, CDR1 is MNHEY, CDR2 SMNVEV (reference sequence). The CDR3 region has the DNA TGTGCCAGCAGTGGTGCCTACGAGCAGTACTTC. Its protein product is CASSGAYEQYF.

V is TRBV19 and J is TRBJ1-2; the match to TRBD1 covers 9 bases. The CDR3 runs to 15 residues. Germline CDR1 LNHDA, CDR2 SQIVND (reference sequence). Trimming at V came to 7 bases and at J to 3 bases, leaving 9 bases not matched to a gene. CDR3 nucleotide sequence: TGTGCCAGTATTCCTGGACAGGGGACTTACTATGGCTACACCTTC. This sequence encodes CASIPGQGTYYGYTF.

The gene calls are TRBV6-1 and TRBJ1-6, with no clear D. The CDR3 runs 15 residues. Germline lookup yields CDR1 MNHNS and CDR2 SASEGT. V was shortened by 2 bases and J by 5 bases, with 10 bases between the two germline ends. The CDR3 here is CASSESALDNSPLHF. The CDR3 DNA follows: TGTGCCAGCAGTGAAAGCGCTCTGGATAATTCACCCCTCCACTTT.

This chain uses TRBV7-9 with TRBJ1-2; TRBD1 matches 9 bases. Germline trimming cut 5 bases from V and 6 bases from J; bases unmatched to any gene: 7. Per germline, CDR1 SEHNR and CDR2 FQNEAQ (reference sequence). There are 14 residues in the CDR3. CDR3 DNA sequence: TGTGCCAGCAGCGAAGGACAGGGGTCCCATGGCTACACCTTC. This encodes CASSEGQGSHGYTF. Drawing the rest from reference TRBV7-9 and TRBJ1-2, the complete variable domain is DTGVSQNPRHKITKRGQNVTFRCDPISEHNRLYWYRQTLGQGPEFLTYFQNEAQLEKSRLLSDRFSAERPKGSFSTLEIQRTEQGDSAMYLCASSEGQGSHGYTFGSGTRLTVV.

The chain joins TRBV25-1 to TRBJ2-1, with a possible D match to TRBD2 (6 bases). Trimming cost V 5 bases and J 10 bases, with 18 bases left between them. The length of the CDR3 is 14 residues. Germline V CDR1 and CDR2: MGHDK, SYGVNS. CDR3 protein: CASSNGGGMDEQFF. The CDR3 nucleotides are TGTGCCAGCAGTAACGGTGGAGGGATGGACGAGCAGTTCTTC.

V is TRBV5-4 and J is TRBJ2-2; D is possibly TRBD1 (5 bases). This CDR3 contains 15 residues. V lost 3 bases and J lost 6, with 15 bases in between. Germline CDR1 is SGHNT and CDR2 is YYREEE (reference sequence). Here the CDR3 DNA reads TGTGCCAGCAGCTCCGAAGTAGGGGTCGCCGGGGAGCTGTTTTTT. It yields the protein CASSSEVGVAGELFF.

The rearrangement links TRBV4-1 to TRBJ2-2; D not certain. This CDR3 has 12 residues. Per the germline V gene, CDR1 is MGHRA and CDR2 is YSYEKL. Between the trimmed V and J ends, which lost 9 bases and 5 bases, there was a span of 10 bases. As DNA, the CDR3 is TGCGCCAGTCGTGCTGGGACCGGGGAGCTGTTTTTT. It is translated as CASRAGTGELFF.

With regard to this clone: Relative to the germline gene, one junction end is altered; a read error may explain this. Other nucleotide sequences from this sample produce the same CDR3. The chain joins TRBV13 to TRBJ2-1; D unclear. CDR1 PRHDT and CDR2 FYEKMQ come from the germline V gene (reference sequence). The CDR3 runs to 11 residues. The CDR3 nucleotides are TGTGCCAGCAGTTTAGACAATGAGCAGTTCTTC. Translation: CASSLDNEQFF.

The gene calls are TRBV11-2 and TRBJ2-3; D unclear. CDR1 is SGHAT and CDR2 is FQNNGV in the germline V gene. The CDR3 length is 17 residues. V was trimmed by 3 bases and J by 0 bases, leaving 16 bases between them. The CDR3 region is CASSLAAFQASTDTQYF. The CDR3 region has the DNA TGTGCCAGCAGCTTGGCCGCTTTCCAGGCGAGCACAGATACGCAGTATTTT.

This clone came up a few times. The rearrangement uses TRBV27 and TRBJ1-2, with D unclear. This CDR3 comprises 13 residues. CDR1 MNHEY and CDR2 SMNVEV come from the germline V gene (reference sequence). The germline V and J ends were trimmed by 3 bases and 8 bases, with 13 bases remaining between them. CDR3 in amino acids: CASSFDVRFGYTF. CDR3 coding DNA: TGTGCCAGCAGTTTCGACGTCCGGTTCGGCTACACCTTC.

The CDR3 DNA reads as TGCGCCAGCAGCCAAGATCGGGCCGGACTAGGAGACTACAATGAGCAGTTCTTC. Its protein is CASSQDRAGLGDYNEQFF. The chain links TRBV4-3 to TRBJ2-1; 7 nucleotides line up with TRBD2. From germline, CDR1 is LGHNA and CDR2 YSLEER. This CDR3 spans 18 amino acids. V was pared by 0 bases and J by 3 bases, with 11 bases of the junction left unmatched.

This rearrangement joins TRBV7-6 to TRBJ2-1; TRBD1 is a possible D gene (6 bases). The V end lost 1 base, the J end lost 6 bases, and 16 bases lay between the germline ends. The CDR3 runs 16 residues. CDR1 SGHVS and CDR2 FNYEAQ come from the germline V gene. The CDR3, as DNA: TGTGCCAGCAGCTTAGAAACAGGGATCTTTGGCAATGAGCAGTTCTTC. Amino acid sequence: CASSLETGIFGNEQFF.

The chain carries TRBV14 and TRBJ2-7; no reliable D call. Trimming pared 0 bases from V and 3 bases from J, leaving 12 bases between. This CDR3 has 15 residues. Per the germline V gene, CDR1 is SGHDN and CDR2 is FVKESK. The CDR3 DNA is TGTGCCAGCAGCCAAGATGGCTCGCCGTACTACGAGCAGTACTTC. Its translation: CASSQDGSPYYEQYF.

The rearrangement joins TRBV4-2 to TRBJ1-4; no clear D gene. This CDR3 comprises 13 residues. Trimming removed 7 bases from V and 8 bases from J, with 14 bases in between. Germline-derived CDR1 and CDR2 are LGHNA and YNFKEQ. The CDR3 region is CASIGYPEEKLFF. DNA for the CDR3: TGTGCCAGCATTGGGTACCCTGAGGAAAAACTGTTTTTT.

V and J are TRBV28 and TRBJ2-3; no clear D. The CDR3 is 15 amino acids. The V end lost 4 bases, the J end lost 6 bases, and 17 bases lay between the germline ends. Germline V gene data show CDR1 as MDHEN and CDR2 as SYDVKM. CDR3 protein: CASSYLLPPEDTQYF. The CDR3 DNA sequence: TGTGCCAGCAGTTACCTCCTACCGCCCGAGGATACGCAGTATTTT.

The J gene is TRBJ2-1, the V gene TRBV30; D gene unclear. This CDR3 region has 11 residues. Germline V gene sequence: CDR1 GTSNPN, CDR2 SVGIG (reference sequence). The V end was cut by 2 bases, the J end by 6 bases, with 5 bases between. CDR3: CAWSHGNEQFF. CDR3 bases: TGTGCCTGGAGTCATGGCAATGAGCAGTTCTTC.

This chain joins TRBV15 and TRBJ2-2; TRBD1 might be the D (5 bases). The CDR3 totals 17 residues. Trimming removed 0 bases at V and 0 bases at J, with 11 bases between. Germline-derived CDR1 and CDR2 are LNHNV and YYDKDF (reference sequence). This chain's CDR3 is CATSRDRRTTNTGELFF. DNA for the CDR3: TGTGCCACCAGCAGAGATAGGCGGACAACGAACACCGGGGAGCTGTTTTTT. Full variable domain (rest looked up from reference TRBV15 and TRBJ2-2): DAMVIQNPRYQVTQFGKPVTLSCSQTLNHNVMYWYQQKSSQAPKLLFHYYDKDFNNEADTPDNFQSRRPNTSFCFLDIRSPGLGDTAMYLCATSRDRRTTNTGELFFGEGSRLTVL.

This clone was counted a few times. The chain is built from TRBV5-4 and TRBJ2-5; weak D call: TRBD2 (6 bases). CDR1 and CDR2 from the germline V gene are SGHNT and YYREEE (reference sequence). The V gene lost 0 bases and the J gene lost 5 bases, with 14 bases spanning the gap. This CDR3 region has 15 residues. The CDR3 DNA is TGTGCCAGCAGCTTGGTACCCGATGCGGGGGAGACCCAGTACTTC. Translation: CASSLVPDAGETQYF. Full variable domain (missing parts from reference TRBV5-4 and TRBJ2-5): ETGVTQSPTHLIKTRGQQVTLRCSSQSGHNTVSWYQQALGQGPQFIFQYYREEENGRGNFPPRFSGLQFPNYSSELNVNALELDDSALYLCASSLVPDAGETQYFGPGTRLLVL.